This TCR beta chain was retrieved from a study of radiotherapy plus CTLA-4 blockade in lung cancer. Study-level information: Objective responses were documented in around 20% of patients, with disease control in about 28%.

The germline V gene encodes CDR1 SEHNR and CDR2 FQNEAQ (reference sequence). Trimming pared 7 bases from V and 5 bases from J, leaving 17 bases between. CDR3 length: 14 residues. Repertoires were generated with immunoSEQ multiplex PCR, while TCRdb's copy carries only in-frame clones and drops some. The data hold 90,000 or so clones, with about 80% observed a single time. V usage is TRBV7-9 and J usage is TRBJ1-1; TRBD1 is a possible D gene (6 bases). This clonotype originated in a human donor with non-small cell lung cancer who had stable disease on radiotherapy plus ipilimumab. Source: peripheral blood, taken from a patient treated with radiotherapy plus ipilimumab. CDR3 protein: CASTKYREGTEAFF. Here the CDR3 DNA reads TGTGCCAGCACCAAATACAGGGAGGGGACTGAAGCTTTCTTT.